These 23 T cell receptor beta chains were all obtained from the same sample, sequenced in a study of post-analysis software for immune sequencing data. Their antigens remain unidentified. Study outcomes and limitations: Comparison of patients with controls showed five TRBV segments more frequent in patients, TRBV5-6, TRBV5-1 and TRBV20-1 among them.

Libraries were made from TCR beta cDNA, and they carried unique molecular identifiers. TCRdb reprocessed the PCR reads via MiXCR and lists one record per CDR3 protein. The sample contains 750,000 to 950,000 distinct CDR3 sequences, 46% of which appear only once. Sequencing was performed on blood. These receptors were obtained from a girl between 10 and 17 years old with multiple sclerosis.

Details on this clonotype: With a much larger clone just one base away, this may be a read error. The V and J genes are TRBV20-1 and TRBJ2-7; D possibly corresponds to TRBD1 (6 bases). This CDR3 region has 15 residues. In germline, CDR1 is DFQATT, CDR2 SNEGSKA (reference sequence). The CDR3 DNA is TGCAGTACTAGAGATCTGGCAGGGGCGACCTACGAGCAGTACTTC. Protein: CSTRDLAGATYEQYF.

V and J are TRBV18 and TRBJ2-1; D ambiguous. V was clipped by 1 base and J by 6 bases, with 10 bases between them. Germline V gene sequence: CDR1 KGHSH, CDR2 LQKENI. The CDR3 covers 14 residues. For the CDR3, the DNA is TGTGCCAGCTCACCACGGACCGCAACCAATGAGCAGTTCTTC. This gives the protein CASSPRTATNEQFF.

This clonotype was detected a few times. The rearrangement links TRBV4-3 to TRBJ2-1; 10 bases fit TRBD1. Germline V gene data show CDR1 as LGHNA and CDR2 as YSLEER. The J segment lost 8 bases and the V segment lost 0 bases, leaving 1 base of the junction unmatched. The CDR3 totals 14 residues. The CDR3 sequence: CASSQETGGDEQFF. Here the CDR3 DNA reads TGCGCCAGCAGCCAAGAGACAGGGGGCGATGAGCAGTTCTTC.

Notes on this clonotype: One end of the junction does not line up with germline, which may come from a read error. The rearrangement links TRBV20-1 to TRBJ2-1, with D perhaps matching TRBD2 (5 bases). Germline-derived CDR1 and CDR2 are DFQATT and SNEGSKA (reference sequence). This CDR3 spans 16 amino acids. The CDR3 sequence is CSANRPGIRAYNVQFF. As DNA, the CDR3 is TGCAGTGCAAATCGTCCGGGAATCCGCGCTTACAATGTGCAGTTCTTC.

V gene TRBV20-1 combines with J gene TRBJ1-2; no clear D. V lost 6 bases and J 5 bases, leaving 10 bases between the germline ends. The germline gives CDR1 DFQATT, CDR2 SNEGSKA (reference sequence). The length of the CDR3 is 11 residues. Here the CDR3 DNA reads TGCAGTGCCCCTGGAATGTATGGCTACACCTTC. Translation gives CSAPGMYGYTF.

The V and J genes are TRBV6-5 and TRBJ2-4, with 11 nucleotides matching TRBD2. The end of the DNA fits TRBJ2-7 better, so the J call may be wrong. The CDR3 loop spans 15 amino acids. Germline V gives CDR1 MNHEY, CDR2 SVGAGI. CDR3 loop: CASSYTLAGVIEQYF. CDR3 nucleotides: TGTGCCAGCAGTTACACACTAGCGGGAGTGATCGAGCAGTACTTC.

The V call is TRBV3-1, the J call TRBJ1-4, with TRBD1 as a possible D gene (5 bases). Germline V CDR1 and CDR2: LGHDT, YNNKEL (reference sequence). The CDR3 spans 15 residues. V gave up 4 bases and J gave up 6 bases, with 15 bases separating them. The CDR3 loop is CASSRTGGRDEKLFF. CDR3 nucleotide sequence: TGTGCCAGCAGCCGTACGGGGGGAAGAGATGAAAAACTGTTTTTT.

This clonotype was detected a few times. This chain uses TRBV6-1 with TRBJ1-5; no reliable D call. The CDR3 sequence is 14 residues long. CDR1 and CDR2 from the germline V gene are MNHNS and SASEGT. V was pared by 1 base and J by 14 bases, with 18 bases between. CDR3 DNA sequence: TGTGCCAGCAGTGAAGACCCCGAACAGTATCCTGAGCATTTT. Protein: CASSEDPEQYPEHF.

This clonotype was found a few times. The gene calls are TRBV10-3 and TRBJ2-4; either TRBD1 or TRBD2 may supply D (5 bases each). The end of the DNA is better explained by TRBJ2-5, so the J call may be wrong. Germline assignment: CDR1 ENHRY and CDR2 SYGVKD. The CDR3 has 18 residues. This CDR3 reads CAISGTHNRETLQETQYF. CDR3 nucleotides: TGTGCCATCAGTGGGACACACAATAGGGAGACCCTTCAAGAGACCCAGTACTTC.

This sequence joins TRBV12-3 or TRBV12-4 and TRBJ2-7; 9 positions match TRBD1. There are 15 residues in the CDR3. V was pared by 6 bases and J by 2 bases, with 8 bases of the junction left unmatched. CDR3 in amino acids: CASRGSGTGTYEQYF. CDR3 bases: TGTGCCAGCAGGGGTTCCGGGACAGGGACCTACGAGCAGTACTTC.

The genes are TRBV2 and TRBJ2-1, with a tentative D call TRBD1 (6 bases). V was shortened by 5 bases and J by 5 bases, with 10 bases between the two germline ends. CDR3 size: 13 residues. Germline values: CDR1 SNHLY, CDR2 FYNNEI. The CDR3 is CASSKNRDNEQFF. CDR3 bases: TGTGCCAGCAGTAAAAACAGGGACAATGAGCAGTTCTTC.

This clonotype was seen a few times. The chain couples TRBV7-2 to TRBJ2-3; no reliable D call. The CDR3 sequence is 16 residues long. Between the trimmed V and J ends, which lost 5 bases and 4 bases, there was a span of 19 bases. Germline CDR1 and CDR2: SGHTA and FQGNSA. The CDR3 region has the DNA TGTGCCAGCAGCCGCCTGCCGGGCCCCCGCGCAGATACGCAGTATTTT. This gives the protein CASSRLPGPRADTQYF. Looking up the rest from reference TRBV7-2 and TRBJ2-3 gives the full variable domain: GAGVSQSPSNKVTEKGKDVELRCDPISGHTALYWYRQSLGQGLEFLIYFQGNSAPDKSGLPSDRFSAERTGGSVSTLTIQRTQQEDSAVYLCASSRLPGPRADTQYFGPGTRLTVL.

This clonotype has a handful of counts. The V gene is TRBV7-9, the J gene TRBJ2-1; tentatively, D is TRBD1 (5 bases). Trimming stripped 2 bases from V and 7 bases from J, with 15 bases between. The CDR3 contains 15 residues. Germline assignment: CDR1 SEHNR and CDR2 FQNEAQ (reference sequence). The CDR3 DNA follows: TGTGCCAGCAGCTTAAACAGGTTATCACTTAATGAGCAGTTCTTC. As protein: CASSLNRLSLNEQFF.

The chain employs TRBV7-8 and TRBJ2-3, with 10 nucleotides matching TRBD2. V gave up 7 bases and J gave up 6 bases; unmatched junction bases: 10. The V gene's germline CDR1 is SGHVS and CDR2 FQNEAQ. This CDR3 comprises 15 residues. The CDR3 sequence: CASTIGASGSDTQYF. The CDR3 DNA reads as TGTGCCAGCACCATAGGGGCTAGCGGGAGTGATACGCAGTATTTT.

This clonotype appeared a few times. V gene TRBV3-1 combines with J gene TRBJ2-7; 15 positions match TRBD2. V lost 3 bases to trimming and J lost 2 bases; unmatched junction nucleotides: 11. Germline loops: CDR1 LGHDT, CDR2 YNNKEL (reference sequence). This CDR3 spans 19 amino acids. DNA of the CDR3: TGTGCCAGCAGCCAGATGCCGATTCGGACTAGCGGGAGGGCCTACGAGCAGTACTTC. Translating gives CASSQMPIRTSGRAYEQYF.

The gene calls are TRBV20-1 and TRBJ1-2; D possibly corresponds to TRBD1 (6 bases). Trimming took off 1 base at V and 4 bases at J, with 10 bases between the two ends. The CDR3 runs 13 residues. Germline assignment: CDR1 DFQATT and CDR2 SNEGSKA (reference sequence). CDR3 bases: TGCAGTGCTAGAGTAGGGGGAGGCTATGGCTACACCTTC. Translated, it gives CSARVGGGYGYTF.

The chain uses TRBV7-9 and TRBJ2-4; maybe TRBD1 (5 bases). In germline, CDR1 is SEHNR, CDR2 FQNEAQ (reference sequence). Trimming stripped 4 bases from V and 1 base from J, with 14 bases between. CDR3 length equals 16 residues. CDR3 in DNA: TGTGCCAGCAGCTCCACAGGCGTGGGGGCCAAAAACATTCAGTACTTC. Its protein is CASSSTGVGAKNIQYF. Filled out from reference TRBV7-9 and TRBJ2-4, the complete variable domain reads DTGVSQNPRHKITKRGQNVTFRCDPISEHNRLYWYRQTLGQGPEFLTYFQNEAQLEKSRLLSDRFSAERPKGSFSTLEIQRTEQGDSAMYLCASSSTGVGAKNIQYFGAGTRLSVL.

This clonotype was recorded only once. The V gene is TRBV3-1, the J gene TRBJ2-3; D perhaps matches TRBD1 (5 bases). Germline loops: CDR1 LGHDT, CDR2 YNNKEL (reference sequence). This CDR3 comprises 14 residues. Trimming removed 4 bases from V and 5 bases from J, with 13 bases in between. The CDR3 sequence is CASSPRQGRDTQYF. The CDR3 DNA is TGTGCCAGCAGCCCCAGGCAGGGCAGAGATACGCAGTATTTT.

The chain is built from TRBV9 and TRBJ2-7, with 10 nucleotides matching TRBD2. There are 15 residues in the CDR3. Germline lookup yields CDR1 SGDLS and CDR2 YYNGEE. V was pared by 7 bases and J by 2 bases, with 9 bases of the junction left unmatched. This CDR3 reads CASGASGSQTYEQYF. CDR3 coding DNA: TGTGCCAGCGGAGCTAGCGGGAGCCAGACCTACGAGCAGTACTTC.

This clonotype was found a few times. This chain joins TRBV28 and TRBJ2-1, with D perhaps TRBD1 (5 bases). Germline values: CDR1 MDHEN, CDR2 SYDVKM. This CDR3 spans 16 amino acids. Deletions cut 2 bases from V and 7 bases from J, with 18 bases between. The CDR3: CASSLRTLRAYNEQFF. The CDR3 nucleotides read TGTGCCAGCAGTTTACGGACCCTCAGGGCTTATAATGAGCAGTTCTTC.

The table lists this clonotype with a count of one. In this CDR3 the conserved last residue, phenylalanine or tryptophan, is missing, so a read error is likely. The gene calls are TRBV14 and TRBJ1-2; D not resolved. V was shortened by 2 bases and J by 4 bases, with 8 bases between the two germline ends. The CDR3 length is 13 residues. Germline CDR1 SGHDN, CDR2 FVKESK. DNA for the CDR3: TGTGCCAGCAGCCAAACCAGCACCTATGGCTACACCTGC. The encoded protein is CASSQTSTYGYTC.

The chain employs TRBV7-9 and TRBJ2-3; D might be TRBD2 (5 bases). The CDR3 has 17 residues. Germline V gives CDR1 SEHNR, CDR2 FQNEAQ (reference sequence). Trimming removed 0 bases at V and 0 bases at J, with 13 bases between. CDR3 region: CASSLALNGDSTDTQYF. The DNA of the CDR3 is TGTGCCAGCAGCTTAGCGCTTAACGGGGATAGCACAGATACGCAGTATTTT.

This chain joins TRBV7-3 and TRBJ2-1; 13 bases are a match to TRBD2. V gave up 5 bases and J gave up 6 bases; unmatched junction bases: 4. The V gene's germline CDR1 is SGHTA and CDR2 FQGTGA. This CDR3 spans 15 amino acids. The CDR3 sequence is CASSKGLAGSNEQFF. As DNA, the CDR3 is TGTGCCAGCAGCAAGGGACTAGCGGGAAGCAATGAGCAGTTCTTC.